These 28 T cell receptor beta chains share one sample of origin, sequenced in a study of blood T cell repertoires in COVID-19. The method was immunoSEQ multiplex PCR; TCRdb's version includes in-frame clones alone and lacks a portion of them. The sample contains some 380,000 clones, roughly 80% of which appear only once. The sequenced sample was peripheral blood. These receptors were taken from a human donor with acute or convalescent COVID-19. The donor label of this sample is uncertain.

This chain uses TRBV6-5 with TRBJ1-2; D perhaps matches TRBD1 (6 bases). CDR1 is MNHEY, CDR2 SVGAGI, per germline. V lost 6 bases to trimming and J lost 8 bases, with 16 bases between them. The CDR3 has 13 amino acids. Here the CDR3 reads CASRSGHIGGYTF. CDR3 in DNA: TGTGCCAGCAGATCGGGACACATCGGAGGCTACACCTTC.

The CDR3 DNA reads TGTGCCAGCAGTCGATTCTCGCGGTCCGGGGATTCACCCCTCCACTTT. Amino acid sequence: CASSRFSRSGDSPLHF. V usage is TRBV28 and J usage is TRBJ1-6, with D hard to call. CDR1 is MDHEN, CDR2 SYDVKM, per germline. The CDR3 sequence is 16 residues long. V was pared by 5 bases and J by 8 bases, with 19 bases between. Supplemented by reference TRBV28 and TRBJ1-6, the full variable domain reads DVKVTQSSRYLVKRTGEKVFLECVQDMDHENMFWYRQDPGLGLRLIYFSYDVKMKEKGDIPEGYSVSREKKERFSLILESASTNQTSMYLCASSRFSRSGDSPLHFGNGTRLTVT.

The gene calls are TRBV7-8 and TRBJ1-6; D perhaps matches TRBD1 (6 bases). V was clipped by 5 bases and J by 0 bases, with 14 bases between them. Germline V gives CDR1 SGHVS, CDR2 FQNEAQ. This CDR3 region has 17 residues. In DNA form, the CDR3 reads TGTGCCAGCAGCACAAACAGGGCGAGCTCCTATAATTCACCCCTCCACTTT. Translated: CASSTNRASSYNSPLHF.

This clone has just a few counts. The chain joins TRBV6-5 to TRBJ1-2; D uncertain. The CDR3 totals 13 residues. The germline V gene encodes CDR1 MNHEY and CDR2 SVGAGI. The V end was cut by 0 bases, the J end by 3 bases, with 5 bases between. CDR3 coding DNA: TGTGCCAGCAGTTACTCGAGGGACTATGGCTACACCTTC. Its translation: CASSYSRDYGYTF.

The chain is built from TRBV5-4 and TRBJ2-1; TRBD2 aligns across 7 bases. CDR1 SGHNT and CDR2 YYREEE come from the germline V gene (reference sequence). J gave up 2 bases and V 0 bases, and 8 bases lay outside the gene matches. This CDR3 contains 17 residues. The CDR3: CASSLDLPRGTYNEQFF. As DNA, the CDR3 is TGTGCCAGCAGCTTGGATCTTCCGCGGGGGACCTACAATGAGCAGTTCTTC.

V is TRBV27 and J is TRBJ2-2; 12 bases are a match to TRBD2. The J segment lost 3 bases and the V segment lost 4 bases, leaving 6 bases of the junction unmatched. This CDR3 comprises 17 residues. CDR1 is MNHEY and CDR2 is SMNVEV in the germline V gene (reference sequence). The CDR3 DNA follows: TGTGCCAGCAGTTCGGGGCTAGCGGGAGGGTACACCGGGGAGCTGTTTTTT. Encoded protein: CASSSGLAGGYTGELFF.

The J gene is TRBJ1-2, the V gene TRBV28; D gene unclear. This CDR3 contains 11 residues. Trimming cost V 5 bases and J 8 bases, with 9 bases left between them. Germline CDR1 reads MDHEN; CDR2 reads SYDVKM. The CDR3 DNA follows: TGTGCCAGCAGTCCGGGATACGGCTACACCTTC. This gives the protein CASSPGYGYTF.

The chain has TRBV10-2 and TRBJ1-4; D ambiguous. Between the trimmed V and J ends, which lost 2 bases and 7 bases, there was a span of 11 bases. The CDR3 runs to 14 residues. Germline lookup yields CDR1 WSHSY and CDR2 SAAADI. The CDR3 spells CASSEGPAVEKLFF. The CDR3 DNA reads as TGCGCCAGCAGTGAGGGGCCAGCTGTTGAAAAACTGTTTTTT.

CDR3 DNA: TGTGCCAGCAGCTTAGGGCCGGGAGACTACGAGCAGTACTTC. The encoded protein is CASSLGPGDYEQYF. V gene TRBV11-2 combines with J gene TRBJ2-7, with TRBD2 as a possible D gene (6 bases). This CDR3 is 14 amino acids long. Germline V lookup: CDR1 SGHAT, CDR2 FQNNGV. V dropped 1 base and J dropped 3 bases, with 10 bases sitting between them.

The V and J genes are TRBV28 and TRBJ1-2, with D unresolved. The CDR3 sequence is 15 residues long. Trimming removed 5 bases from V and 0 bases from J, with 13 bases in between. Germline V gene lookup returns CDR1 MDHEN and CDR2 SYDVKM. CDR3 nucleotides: TGTGCCAGCAGTCCGACGGGATTAGCTAACTATGGCTACACCTTC. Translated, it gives CASSPTGLANYGYTF.

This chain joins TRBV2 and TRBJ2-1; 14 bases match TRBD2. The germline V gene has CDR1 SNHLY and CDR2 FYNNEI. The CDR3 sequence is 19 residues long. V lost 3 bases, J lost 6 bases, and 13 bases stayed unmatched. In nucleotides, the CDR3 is TGTGCCAGCAGTGACCCGGGGACTAGCGGGAGCCCGTGGCTCAATGAGCAGTTCTTC. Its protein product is CASSDPGTSGSPWLNEQFF.

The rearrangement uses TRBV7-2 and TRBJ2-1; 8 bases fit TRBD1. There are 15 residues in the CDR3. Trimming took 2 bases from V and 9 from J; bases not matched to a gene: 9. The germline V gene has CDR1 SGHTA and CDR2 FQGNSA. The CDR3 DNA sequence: TGTGCCAGCAGCTTATTTCGAGGACAGGGATTTGAGCAGTTCTTC. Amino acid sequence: CASSLFRGQGFEQFF. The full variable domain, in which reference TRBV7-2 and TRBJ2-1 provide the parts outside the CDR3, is GAGVSQSPSNKVTEKGKDVELRCDPISGHTALYWYRQSLGQGLEFLIYFQGNSAPDKSGLPSDRFSAERTGGSVSTLTIQRTQQEDSAVYLCASSLFRGQGFEQFFGPGTRLTVL.

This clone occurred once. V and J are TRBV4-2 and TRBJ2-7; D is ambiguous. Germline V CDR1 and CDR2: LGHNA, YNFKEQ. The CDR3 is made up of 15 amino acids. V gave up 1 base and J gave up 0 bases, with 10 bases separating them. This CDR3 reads CASSQATSRSYEQYF. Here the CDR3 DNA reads TGTGCCAGCAGCCAAGCGACATCCCGCTCCTACGAGCAGTACTTC.

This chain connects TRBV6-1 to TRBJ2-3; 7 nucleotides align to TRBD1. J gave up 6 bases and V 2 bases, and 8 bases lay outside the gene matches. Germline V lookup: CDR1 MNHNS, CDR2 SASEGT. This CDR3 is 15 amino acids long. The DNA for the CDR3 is TGTGCCAGCAGTGAAAGAGGGTGGACAGGCGATACGCAGTATTTT. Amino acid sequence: CASSERGWTGDTQYF.

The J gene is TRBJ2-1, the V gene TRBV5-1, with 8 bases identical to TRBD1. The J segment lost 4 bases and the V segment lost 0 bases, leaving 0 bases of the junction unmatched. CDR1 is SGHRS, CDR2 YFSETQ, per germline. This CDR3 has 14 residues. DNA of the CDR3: TGCGCCAGCAGCTTGGGGGACAGGTACAATGAGCAGTTCTTC. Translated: CASSLGDRYNEQFF.

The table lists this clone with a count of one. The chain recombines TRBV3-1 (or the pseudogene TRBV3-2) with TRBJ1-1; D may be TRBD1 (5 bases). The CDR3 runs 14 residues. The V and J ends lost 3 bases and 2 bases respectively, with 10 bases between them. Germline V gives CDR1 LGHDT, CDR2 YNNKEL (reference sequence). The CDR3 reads CASSHRQTNTEAFF. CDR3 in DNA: TGTGCCAGCAGCCACCGACAGACCAACACTGAAGCTTTCTTT.

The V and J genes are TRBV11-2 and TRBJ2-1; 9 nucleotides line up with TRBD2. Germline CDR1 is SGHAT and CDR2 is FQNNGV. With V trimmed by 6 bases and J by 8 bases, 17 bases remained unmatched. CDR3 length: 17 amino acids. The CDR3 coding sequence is TGTGCCAGCAGTAGCCGTCTCCTAGCGGGACCAGCCGATGAGCAGTTCTTC. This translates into CASSSRLLAGPADEQFF.

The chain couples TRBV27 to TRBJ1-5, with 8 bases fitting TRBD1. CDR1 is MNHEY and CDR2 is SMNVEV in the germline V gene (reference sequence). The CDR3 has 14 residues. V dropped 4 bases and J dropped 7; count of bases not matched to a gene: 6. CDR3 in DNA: TGTGCCAGCAGTTCTAGGGACAGGAGACAGCCCCAGCATTTT. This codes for CASSSRDRRQPQHF.

The CDR3 DNA reads as TGTGCCAGCAGCCAGACGCAGGGTTTTGGCTACACCTTC. This sequence encodes CASSQTQGFGYTF. The chain links TRBV5-6 to TRBJ1-2; possible D gene TRBD1, 5 bases. The length of the CDR3 is 13 residues. CDR1 is SGHDT and CDR2 is YYEEEE in the germline V gene. V shed 4 bases and J shed 7 bases, with 14 bases lying between them.

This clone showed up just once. In nucleotides, the CDR3 is TGTGCCAGCAGCGGCCACTCGGCGGGTCCCGATTTTCCCATATATTTT. Translating it yields CASSGHSAGPDFPIYF. This chain uses TRBV9 with TRBJ1-3; D gene uncertain. The V end was cut by 3 bases, the J end by 11 bases, with 24 bases between. CDR3 length: 16 residues. In germline, CDR1 is SGDLS, CDR2 YYNGEE.

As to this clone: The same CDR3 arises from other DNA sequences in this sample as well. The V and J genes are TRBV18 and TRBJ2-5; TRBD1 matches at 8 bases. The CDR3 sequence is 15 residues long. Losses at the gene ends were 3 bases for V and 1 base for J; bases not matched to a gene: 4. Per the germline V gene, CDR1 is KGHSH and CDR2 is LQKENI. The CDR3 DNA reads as TGTGCCAGCTCACCCGGACAGGGCAGCCAAGAGACCCAGTACTTC. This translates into CASSPGQGSQETQYF.

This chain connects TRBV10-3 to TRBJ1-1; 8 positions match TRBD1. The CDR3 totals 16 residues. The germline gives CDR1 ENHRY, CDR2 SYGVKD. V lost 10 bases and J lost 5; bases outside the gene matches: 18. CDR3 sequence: CATQILEQGVRTEAFF. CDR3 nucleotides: TGTGCCACCCAGATCCTCGAACAGGGGGTAAGGACTGAAGCTTTCTTT.

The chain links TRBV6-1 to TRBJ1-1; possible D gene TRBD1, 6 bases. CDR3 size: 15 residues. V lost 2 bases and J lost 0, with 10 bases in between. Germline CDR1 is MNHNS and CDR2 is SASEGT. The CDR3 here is CASSERGGMNTEAFF. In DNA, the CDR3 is TGTGCCAGCAGTGAAAGGGGGGGGATGAACACTGAAGCTTTCTTT.

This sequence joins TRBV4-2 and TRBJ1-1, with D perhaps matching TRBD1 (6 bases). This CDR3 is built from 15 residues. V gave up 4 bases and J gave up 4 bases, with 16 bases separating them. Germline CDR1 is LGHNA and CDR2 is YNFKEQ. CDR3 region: CASSPTQGGSTEAFF. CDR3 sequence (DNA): TGTGCCAGCAGCCCGACACAGGGTGGTAGCACTGAAGCTTTCTTT.

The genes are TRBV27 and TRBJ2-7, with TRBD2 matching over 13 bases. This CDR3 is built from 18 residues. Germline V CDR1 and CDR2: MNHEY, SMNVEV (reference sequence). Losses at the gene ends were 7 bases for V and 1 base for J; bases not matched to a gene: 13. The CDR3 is CASNRPGLAGIHSYEQYF. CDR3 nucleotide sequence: TGTGCCAGCAACCGACCGGGACTAGCGGGAATTCATTCCTACGAGCAGTACTTC.

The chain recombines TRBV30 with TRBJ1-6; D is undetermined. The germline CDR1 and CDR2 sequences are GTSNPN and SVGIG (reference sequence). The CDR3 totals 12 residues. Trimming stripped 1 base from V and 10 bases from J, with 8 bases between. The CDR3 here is CAWSADLSPLHF. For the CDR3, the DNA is TGTGCCTGGAGTGCAGACTTATCACCCCTCCACTTT.

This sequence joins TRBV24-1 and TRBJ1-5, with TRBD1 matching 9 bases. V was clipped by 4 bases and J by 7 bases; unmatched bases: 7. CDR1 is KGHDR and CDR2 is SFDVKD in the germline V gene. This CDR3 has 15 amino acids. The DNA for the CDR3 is TGTGCCACCAGTGACACCACAGGGGGCGCACAGCCCCAGCATTTT. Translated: CATSDTTGGAQPQHF.

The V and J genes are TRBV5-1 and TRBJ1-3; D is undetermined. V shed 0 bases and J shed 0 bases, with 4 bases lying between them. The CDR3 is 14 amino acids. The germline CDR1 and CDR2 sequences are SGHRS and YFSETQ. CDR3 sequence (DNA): TGCGCCAGCAGCTTGGGGAGCTCTGGAAACACCATATATTTT. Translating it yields CASSLGSSGNTIYF.